A single sample is the source of the 5 T cell receptor beta chains below, sequenced in a study of CD8+ T cells in alopecia areata. RNA was isolated and reverse transcribed to cDNA, the sequencing template. TCRdb's table, derived via immunoSEQ multiplex PCR, lists solely in-frame clones and lacks some. The sample has some 180,000 clones, approximately 53% seen once. Described treatment: oral pan-JAK inhibitor, 5-10 mg twice daily. The material sequenced was CD8+ T cells sorted from blood, taken at week 24, from a patient treated with tofacitinib. The receptors were sampled from a human donor with alopecia areata.

This chain connects TRBV29-1 to TRBJ1-5; D might be TRBD1 (5 bases). CDR1 and CDR2 (germline): SQVTM, ANQGSEA. Trimming cost V 4 bases and J 11 bases, with 21 bases left between them. This CDR3 comprises 14 residues. The CDR3 sequence is CSVGVGTDDPAQHF. In DNA, the CDR3 is TGCAGCGTTGGGGTCGGGACGGACGATCCGGCCCAGCATTTT.

In its sample, this clone was seen a few times. The V call is TRBV25-1, the J call TRBJ2-3; no clear D gene. CDR3 size: 14 residues. V lost 9 bases to trimming and J lost 0 bases, with 13 bases between them. Looked up from germline, CDR1 is MGHDK and CDR2 is SYGVNS. DNA of the CDR3: TGTGCCAGTCAGTTCCCCGGGAGCACAGATACGCAGTATTTT. Translating gives CASQFPGSTDTQYF.

This clone turned up a few times. This chain links TRBV25-1 with TRBJ2-1, with D unresolved. Deletions cut 7 bases from V and 5 bases from J, with 6 bases between. Germline CDR1 is MGHDK and CDR2 is SYGVNS. This CDR3 contains 11 residues. The CDR3 region has the DNA TGTGCCAGCACCTATAACAATGAGCAGTTCTTC. Its protein is CASTYNNEQFF.

To note about this clone: Additional DNA sequences in this sample encode the identical CDR3. J is TRBJ1-6 and V is TRBV19, with a possible D match to TRBD1 (5 bases). This CDR3 comprises 12 residues. The V gene's germline CDR1 is LNHDA and CDR2 SQIVND (reference sequence). V shed 9 bases and J shed 9 bases, with 12 bases lying between them. As DNA, the CDR3 is TGTGCCAGCACTACTGGGGGTTCACCCCTCCACTTT. Its protein is CASTTGGSPLHF.

The rearrangement links TRBV19 to TRBJ2-7, with 7 bases identical to TRBD2. J lost 3 bases, V lost 8 bases, and 13 bases had no gene match. The CDR3 has 15 amino acids. CDR1 LNHDA and CDR2 SQIVND come from the germline V gene (reference sequence). This chain's CDR3 is CASSGGGGGRYEQYF. CDR3 coding DNA: TGTGCCAGTTCCGGAGGAGGCGGGGGTCGCTACGAGCAGTACTTC.